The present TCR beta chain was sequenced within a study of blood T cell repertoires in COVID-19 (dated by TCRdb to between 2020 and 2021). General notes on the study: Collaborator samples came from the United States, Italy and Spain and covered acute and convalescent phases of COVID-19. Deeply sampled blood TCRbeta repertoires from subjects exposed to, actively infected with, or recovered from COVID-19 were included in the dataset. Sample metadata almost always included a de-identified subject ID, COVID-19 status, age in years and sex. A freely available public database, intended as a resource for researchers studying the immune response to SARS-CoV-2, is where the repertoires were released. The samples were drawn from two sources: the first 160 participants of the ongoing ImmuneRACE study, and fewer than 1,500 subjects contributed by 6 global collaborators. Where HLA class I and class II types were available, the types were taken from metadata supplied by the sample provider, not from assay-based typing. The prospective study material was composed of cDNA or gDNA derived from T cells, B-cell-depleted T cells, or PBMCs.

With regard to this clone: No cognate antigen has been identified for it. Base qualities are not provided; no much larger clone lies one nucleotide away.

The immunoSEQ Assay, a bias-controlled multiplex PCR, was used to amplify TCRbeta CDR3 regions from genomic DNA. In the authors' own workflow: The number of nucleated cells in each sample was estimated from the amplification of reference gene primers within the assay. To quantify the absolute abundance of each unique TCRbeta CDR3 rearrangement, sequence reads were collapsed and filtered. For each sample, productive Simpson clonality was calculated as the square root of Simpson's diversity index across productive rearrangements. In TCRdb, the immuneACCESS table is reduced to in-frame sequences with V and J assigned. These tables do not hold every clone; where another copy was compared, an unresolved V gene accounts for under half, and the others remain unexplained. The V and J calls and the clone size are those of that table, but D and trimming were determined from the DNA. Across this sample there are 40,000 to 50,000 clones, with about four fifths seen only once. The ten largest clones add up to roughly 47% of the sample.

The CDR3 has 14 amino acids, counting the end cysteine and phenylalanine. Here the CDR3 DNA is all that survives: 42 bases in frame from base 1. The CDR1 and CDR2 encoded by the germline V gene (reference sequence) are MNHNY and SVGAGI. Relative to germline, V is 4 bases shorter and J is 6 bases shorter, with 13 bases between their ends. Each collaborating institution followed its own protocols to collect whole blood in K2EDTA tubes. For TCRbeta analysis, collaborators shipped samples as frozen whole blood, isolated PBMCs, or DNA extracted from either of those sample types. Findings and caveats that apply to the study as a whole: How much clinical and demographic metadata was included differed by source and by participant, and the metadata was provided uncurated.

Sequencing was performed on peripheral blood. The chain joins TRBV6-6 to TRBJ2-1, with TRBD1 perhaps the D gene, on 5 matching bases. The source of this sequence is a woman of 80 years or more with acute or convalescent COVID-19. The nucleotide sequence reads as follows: TGTGCCAGCAGTTGGGGCAGGGCAGCCAATGAGCAGTTCTTC. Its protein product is CASSWGRAANEQFF.